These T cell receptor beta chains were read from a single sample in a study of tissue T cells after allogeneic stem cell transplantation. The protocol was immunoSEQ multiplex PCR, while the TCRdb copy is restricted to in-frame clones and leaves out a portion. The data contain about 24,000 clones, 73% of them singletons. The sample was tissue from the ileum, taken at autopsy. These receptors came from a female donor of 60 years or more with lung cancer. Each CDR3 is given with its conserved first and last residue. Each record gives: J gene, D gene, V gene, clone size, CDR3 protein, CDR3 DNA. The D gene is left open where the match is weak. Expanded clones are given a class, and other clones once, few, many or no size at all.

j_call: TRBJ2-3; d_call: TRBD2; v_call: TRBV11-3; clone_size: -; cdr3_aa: CASSAGGPADTQYF; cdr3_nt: TGTGCCAGCTCAGCGGGGGGGCCGGCAGATACGCAGTATTTT
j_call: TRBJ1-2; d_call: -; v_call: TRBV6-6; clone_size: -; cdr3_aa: CASSYGRHISNYGYTF; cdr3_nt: TGTGCCAGCAGTTATGGGAGACATATTTCTAACTATGGCTACACCTTC
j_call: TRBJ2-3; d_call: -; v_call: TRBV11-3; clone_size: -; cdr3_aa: CASSRRGGDTQYF; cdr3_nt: TGTGCCAGCAGCAGACGGGGAGGTGATACGCAGTATTTT
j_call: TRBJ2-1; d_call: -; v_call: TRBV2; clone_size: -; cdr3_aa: CASSSLSSHNEQFF; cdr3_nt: TGTGCCAGCAGTTCACTCTCCTCCCACAATGAGCAGTTCTTC
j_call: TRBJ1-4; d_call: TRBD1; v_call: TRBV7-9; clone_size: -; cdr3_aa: CASSLAGTEFEKLFF; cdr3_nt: TGTGCCAGCAGCTTAGCCGGGACAGAGTTTGAAAAACTGTTTTTT
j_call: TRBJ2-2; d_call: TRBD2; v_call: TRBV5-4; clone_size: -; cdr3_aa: CASSSRTSGRTGELFF; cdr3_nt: TGTGCCAGCAGCTCCAGGACTAGCGGGAGGACCGGGGAGCTGTTTTTT
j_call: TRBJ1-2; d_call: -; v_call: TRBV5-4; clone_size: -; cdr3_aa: CASSLKGAAGYTF; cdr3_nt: TGTGCCAGCAGCTTGAAGGGCGCAGCGGGCTACACCTTC
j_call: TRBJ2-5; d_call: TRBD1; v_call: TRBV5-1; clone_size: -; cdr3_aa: CASSILTGTGEETQYF; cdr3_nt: TGCGCCAGCAGCATACTTACCGGGACAGGGGAAGAGACCCAGTACTTC
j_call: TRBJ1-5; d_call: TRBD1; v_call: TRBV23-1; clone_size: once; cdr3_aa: CAEKQGRRQPQHF; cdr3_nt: TGCGCCGAGAAACAGGGGAGGCGTCAGCCCCAGCATTTT
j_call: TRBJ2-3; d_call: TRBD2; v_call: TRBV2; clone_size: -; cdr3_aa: CASSWTSGRLADTQYF; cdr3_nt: TGTGCCAGCAGCTGGACTAGCGGGAGGCTTGCAGATACGCAGTATTTT
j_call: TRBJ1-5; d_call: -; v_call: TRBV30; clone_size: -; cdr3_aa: CAWTKGVGGNQPQHF; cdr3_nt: TGTGCCTGGACCAAGGGTGTTGGTGGCAATCAGCCCCAGCATTTT
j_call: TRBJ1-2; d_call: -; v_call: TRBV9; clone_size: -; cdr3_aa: CASGTNYGYTF; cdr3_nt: TGTGCCAGTGGTACTAACTATGGCTACACCTTC
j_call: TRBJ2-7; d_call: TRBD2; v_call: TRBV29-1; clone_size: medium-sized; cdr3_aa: CSVSGTSGYQSSYEQYF; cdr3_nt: TGCAGCGTTTCCGGGACTAGCGGATACCAAAGCTCCTACGAGCAGTACTTC
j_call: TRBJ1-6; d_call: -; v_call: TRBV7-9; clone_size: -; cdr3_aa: CASSRDSSYNSPLHF; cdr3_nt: TGTGCCAGCAGCCGCGACAGCTCCTATAATTCACCCCTCCACTTT
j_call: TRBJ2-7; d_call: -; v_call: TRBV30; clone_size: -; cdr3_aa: CAWARDSRSYEQYF; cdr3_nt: TGTGCCTGGGCTCGGGACTCACGATCCTACGAGCAGTACTTC
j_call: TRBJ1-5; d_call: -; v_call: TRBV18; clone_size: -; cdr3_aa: CASSGRINQPQHF; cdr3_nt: TGTGCCAGCTCCGGACGGATCAATCAGCCCCAGCATTTT
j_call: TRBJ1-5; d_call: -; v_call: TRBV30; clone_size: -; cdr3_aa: CAWSTGKDQPQHF; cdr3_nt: TGTGCCTGGAGTACAGGGAAGGACCAGCCCCAGCATTTT
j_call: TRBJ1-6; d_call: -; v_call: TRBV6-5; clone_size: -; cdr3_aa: CASSPGGNSPLHF; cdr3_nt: TGTGCCAGCAGCCCCGGGGGGAATTCACCCCTCCACTTT
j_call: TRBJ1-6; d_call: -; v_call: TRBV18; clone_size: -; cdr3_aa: CASSPQSQGYNSPLHF; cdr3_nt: TGTGCCAGCTCACCCCAAAGTCAGGGCTACAATTCACCCCTCCACTTT
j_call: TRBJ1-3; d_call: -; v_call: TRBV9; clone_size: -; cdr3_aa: CASSSGNTIYF; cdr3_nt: TGTGCCAGCAGCTCCGGGAACACCATATATTTT
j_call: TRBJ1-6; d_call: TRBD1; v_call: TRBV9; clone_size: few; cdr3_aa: CASSVNSGTGGLPLHF; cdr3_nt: TGTGCCAGCAGCGTAAACTCCGGGACAGGGGGTTTGCCCCTCCACTTT
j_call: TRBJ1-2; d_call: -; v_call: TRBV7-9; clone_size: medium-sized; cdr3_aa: CASSPGRAGNYGYTF; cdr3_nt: TGTGCCAGCAGCCCAGGACGAGCAGGAAACTATGGCTACACCTTC
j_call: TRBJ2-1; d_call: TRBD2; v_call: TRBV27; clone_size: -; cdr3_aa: CASSPTSLAGVGNEQFF; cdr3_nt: TGTGCCAGCAGTCCGACTTCCCTAGCGGGAGTTGGTAATGAGCAGTTCTTC
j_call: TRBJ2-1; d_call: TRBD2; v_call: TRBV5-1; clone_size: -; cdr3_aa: CASSFIAGGHVEQFF; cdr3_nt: TGCGCCAGCAGCTTCATAGCGGGGGGGCATGTTGAGCAGTTCTTC
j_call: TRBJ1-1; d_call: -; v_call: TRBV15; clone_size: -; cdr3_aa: CATSLYESGDAGEAFF; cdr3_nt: TGTGCCACCAGTCTTTACGAATCAGGGGACGCGGGTGAAGCTTTCTTT
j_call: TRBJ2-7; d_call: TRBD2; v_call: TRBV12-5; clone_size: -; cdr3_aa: CASGQTSGGNYEQYF; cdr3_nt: TGTGCTAGTGGGCAAACTAGCGGGGGGAACTACGAGCAGTACTTC
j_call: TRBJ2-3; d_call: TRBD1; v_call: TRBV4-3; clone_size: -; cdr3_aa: CASSQEGDRRPGDTQYF; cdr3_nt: TGCGCCAGCAGCCAAGAGGGGGACAGGAGACCAGGAGATACGCAGTATTTT
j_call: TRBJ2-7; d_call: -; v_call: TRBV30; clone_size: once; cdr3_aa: CAWGVGHEQYF; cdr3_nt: TGTGCCTGGGGGGTGGGGCACGAGCAGTACTTC
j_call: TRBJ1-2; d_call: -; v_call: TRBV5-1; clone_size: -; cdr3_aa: CASSETPSGGKGYTF; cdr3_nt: TGCGCCAGCAGCGAGACCCCTTCGGGAGGGAAAGGCTACACCTTC
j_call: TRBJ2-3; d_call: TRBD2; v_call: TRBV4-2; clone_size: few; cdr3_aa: CASSPVRSGRAVVGGPDTQYF; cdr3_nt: TGTGCCAGCAGCCCCGTTAGAAGCGGGAGGGCCGTAGTGGGGGGCCCAGATACGCAGTATTTT
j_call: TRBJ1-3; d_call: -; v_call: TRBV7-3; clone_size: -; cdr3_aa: CASSPDSGNTIYF; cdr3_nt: TGTGCCAGCAGCCCCGACAGCGGAAACACCATATATTTT
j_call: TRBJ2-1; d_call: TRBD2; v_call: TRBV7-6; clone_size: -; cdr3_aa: CASSLDGGGPWNEQFF; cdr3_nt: TGTGCCAGCAGCTTAGATGGGGGAGGGCCTTGGAATGAGCAGTTCTTC
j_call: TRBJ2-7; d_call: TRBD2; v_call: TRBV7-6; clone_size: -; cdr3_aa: CASSLGAGGISYEQYF; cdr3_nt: TGTGCCAGCAGCTTGGGAGCGGGAGGGATCTCCTACGAGCAGTACTTC
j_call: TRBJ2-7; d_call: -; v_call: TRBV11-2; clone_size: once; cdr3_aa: CASSLVPNYEQYF; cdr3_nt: TGTGCCAGCAGCTTAGTCCCCAACTACGAGCAGTACTTC
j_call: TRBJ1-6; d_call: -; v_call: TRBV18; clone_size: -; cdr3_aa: CASSARDNYNSPLHF; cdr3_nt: TGTGCCAGCTCGGCCCGGGACAATTATAATTCACCCCTCCACTTT
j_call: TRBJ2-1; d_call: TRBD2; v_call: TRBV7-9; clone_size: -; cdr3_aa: CASSPRTSGRAYNEQFF; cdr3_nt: TGTGCCAGCAGCCCCCGGACTAGCGGGAGGGCGTACAATGAGCAGTTCTTC
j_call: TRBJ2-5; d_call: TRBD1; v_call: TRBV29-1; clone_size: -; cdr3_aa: CSVIVQGLETQYF; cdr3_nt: TGCAGCGTGATAGTACAGGGGTTGGAGACCCAGTACTTC
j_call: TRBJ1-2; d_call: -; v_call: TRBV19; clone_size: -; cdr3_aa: CASSIGIPISYGYTF; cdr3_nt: TGTGCCAGTAGTATTGGAATTCCTATATCCTATGGCTACACCTTC
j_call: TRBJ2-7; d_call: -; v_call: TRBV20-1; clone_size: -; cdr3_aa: CSAAGSYEQYF; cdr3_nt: TGCAGTGCTGCCGGGTCCTACGAGCAGTACTTC